Detailed here is one TCR beta chain. Its antigen is still unknown. This specimen belongs to a study of cytomegalovirus exposure and HLA in healthy donors. Study outcomes and limitations: The classifier reportedly diagnosed cytomegalovirus status with high sensitivity and specificity.

Germline values: CDR1 SGHTA, CDR2 FQGNSA. V was clipped by 6 bases and J by 9 bases, with 21 bases between them. The CDR3 has 15 residues. The table came from immunoSEQ multiplex PCR; TCRdb's copy has only in-frame clones and leaves some out. The sample records some 170,000 clones, 85% to 90% being singletons. This chain uses TRBV7-2 with TRBJ2-1, with D perhaps TRBD2 (7 bases). The clonotype comes from a woman aged 30 to 39 in good health and CMV-seronegative. The specimen sequenced was PBMCs. In nucleotides, the CDR3 is TGTGCCAGCAGTCGTGCCCAAGGGGGGGCCGGTGAGCAGTTCTTC. Its translation is CASSRAQGGAGEQFF.